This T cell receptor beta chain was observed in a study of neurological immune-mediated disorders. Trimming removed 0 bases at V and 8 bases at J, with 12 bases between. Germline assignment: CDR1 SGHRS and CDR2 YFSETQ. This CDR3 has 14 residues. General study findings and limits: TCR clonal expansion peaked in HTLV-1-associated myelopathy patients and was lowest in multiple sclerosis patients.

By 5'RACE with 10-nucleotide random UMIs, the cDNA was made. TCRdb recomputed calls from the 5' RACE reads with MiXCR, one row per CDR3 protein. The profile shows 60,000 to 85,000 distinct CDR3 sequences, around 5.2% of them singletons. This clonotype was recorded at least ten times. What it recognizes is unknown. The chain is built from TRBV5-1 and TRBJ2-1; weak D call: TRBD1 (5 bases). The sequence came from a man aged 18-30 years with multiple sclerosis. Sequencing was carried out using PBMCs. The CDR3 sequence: CASSLVPRADEQFF. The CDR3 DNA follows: TGCGCCAGCAGCTTGGTACCCAGGGCCGATGAGCAGTTCTTC.